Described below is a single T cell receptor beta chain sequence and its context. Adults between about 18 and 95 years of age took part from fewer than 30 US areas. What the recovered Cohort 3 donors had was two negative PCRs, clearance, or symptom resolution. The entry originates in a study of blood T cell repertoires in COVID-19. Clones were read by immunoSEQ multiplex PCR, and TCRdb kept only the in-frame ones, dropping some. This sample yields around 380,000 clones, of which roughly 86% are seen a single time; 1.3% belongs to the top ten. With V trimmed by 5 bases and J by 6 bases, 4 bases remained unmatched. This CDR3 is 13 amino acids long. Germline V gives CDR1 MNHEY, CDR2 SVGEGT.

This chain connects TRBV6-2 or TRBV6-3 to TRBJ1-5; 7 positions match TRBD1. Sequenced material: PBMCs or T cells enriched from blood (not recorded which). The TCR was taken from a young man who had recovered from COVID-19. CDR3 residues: CASSTGERQPQHF. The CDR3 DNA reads TGTGCCAGCAGTACAGGGGAGCGTCAGCCCCAGCATTTT.